The 29 T cell receptor beta chains in this list originate from one sample, sequenced in a study of T cell changes during pregnancy in multiple sclerosis. Method: immunoSEQ multiplex PCR; TCRdb's copy keeps in-frame clones and lacks some. The table lists about 36,000 clones, approximately 90% of them singletons. Here the sequenced sample was CD4+ T cells from peripheral blood mononuclear cells, taken in the first trimester of pregnancy. The receptors come from a female donor with multiple sclerosis, enrolled in a pregnancy study.

This clone was seen a single time. CDR3 coding DNA: TGTGCCAGCAGCGCCGAACGGGGTCCAAGCATGAACACTGAAGCTTTCTTT. Residues: CASSAERGPSMNTEAFF. This chain connects TRBV5-4 to TRBJ1-1; D ambiguous. The V gene's germline CDR1 is SGHNT and CDR2 YYREEE (reference sequence). V was pared by 4 bases and J by 0 bases, with 19 bases between. The CDR3 covers 17 residues.

The CDR3 here is CASSRQGATNEKLFF. The CDR3 nucleotides read TGTGCCAGCAGTCGTCAGGGGGCAACTAATGAAAAACTGTTTTTT. The chain employs TRBV6-5 and TRBJ1-4, with 7 positions matching TRBD1. This CDR3 contains 15 residues. V gave up 5 bases and J gave up 0 bases; unmatched junction bases: 3. Per the germline V gene, CDR1 is MNHEY and CDR2 is SVGAGI.

This clone was detected once. The chain joins TRBV29-1 to TRBJ2-5; no clear D gene. Looked up from germline, CDR1 is SQVTM and CDR2 is ANQGSEA. This CDR3 region has 11 residues. Trimming removed 5 bases at V and 4 bases at J, with 8 bases between. The CDR3 region is CSVRRGETQYF. The CDR3 nucleotides are TGCAGCGTTAGGAGAGGAGAGACCCAGTACTTC.

As regards this clone: This specimen includes other DNA sequences encoding the same CDR3. This sequence joins TRBV5-4 and TRBJ1-4, with D possibly matching TRBD1 (6 bases). CDR1 and CDR2 from the germline V gene are SGHNT and YYREEE (reference sequence). This CDR3 is 15 amino acids long. V lost 0 bases and J 3 bases, leaving 9 bases between the germline ends. CDR3 sequence: CASSLDPGANEKLFF. The CDR3 nucleotides are TGTGCCAGCAGCTTGGACCCAGGGGCTAATGAAAAACTGTTTTTT.

The chain uses TRBV7-9 and TRBJ2-3; 12 nucleotides align to TRBD2. This CDR3 contains 18 residues. Germline trimming cut 5 bases from V and 2 bases from J; bases unmatched to any gene: 11. CDR1 and CDR2 from the germline V gene are SEHNR and FQNEAQ (reference sequence). CDR3 sequence (DNA): TGTGCCAGCAGCCTCCCCCGCCGACTAGCGGGAGCCACAGATACGCAGTATTTT. It codes for CASSLPRRLAGATDTQYF.

V is TRBV4-1 and J is TRBJ1-1; 8 nucleotides line up with TRBD1. Per the germline V gene, CDR1 is MGHRA and CDR2 is YSYEKL. The CDR3 loop spans 15 amino acids. V shed 4 bases and J 6 bases; nucleotides not matched to a gene: 10. DNA of the CDR3: TGCGCCAGCAGCCTAGCATCCACAGGGGGTGCTGAAGCTTTCTTT. It is translated as CASSLASTGGAEAFF.

The chain combines TRBV25-1 with TRBJ1-1, with D unclear. V was pared by 8 bases and J by 5 bases, with 15 bases between. Germline V gene data show CDR1 as MGHDK and CDR2 as SYGVNS. The CDR3 spans 13 residues. CDR3 sequence: CASGVAGGTEAFF. DNA of the CDR3: TGTGCCAGCGGTGTAGCGGGAGGGACTGAAGCTTTCTTT.

V gene TRBV11-2 combines with J gene TRBJ1-5; no definite D call. Trimming pared 2 bases from V and 1 base from J, leaving 9 bases between. The CDR3 runs 15 residues. Germline V gene sequence: CDR1 SGHAT, CDR2 FQNNGV. The CDR3 region has the DNA TGTGCCAGCAGCTTACACCAGGCGAGCAATCAGCCCCAGCATTTT. This gives the protein CASSLHQASNQPQHF.

The V and J genes are TRBV2 and TRBJ2-3, with no clear D. Trimming pared 6 bases from V and 0 bases from J, leaving 10 bases between. Germline CDR1 and CDR2: SNHLY and FYNNEI. This CDR3 has 14 residues. CDR3 sequence: CASRKEPSTDTQYF. CDR3 coding DNA: TGTGCCAGCAGGAAGGAGCCTAGCACAGATACGCAGTATTTT.

The rearrangement joins TRBV28 to TRBJ2-2, with 13 bases aligning to TRBD2. The CDR3 has 17 amino acids. CDR1 and CDR2 (germline): MDHEN, SYDVKM. J gave up 2 bases and V 9 bases, and 9 bases lay outside the gene matches. CDR3 residues: CASLQPGLAGNTGELFF. In nucleotides, the CDR3 is TGTGCCAGTCTACAACCGGGACTAGCGGGAAACACCGGGGAGCTGTTTTTT. Filled out from reference TRBV28 and TRBJ2-2, the complete variable domain reads DVKVTQSSRYLVKRTGEKVFLECVQDMDHENMFWYRQDPGLGLRLIYFSYDVKMKEKGDIPEGYSVSREKKERFSLILESASTNQTSMYLCASLQPGLAGNTGELFFGEGSRLTVL.

The chain carries TRBV7-3 and TRBJ2-3, with 14 bases fitting TRBD2. Germline loops: CDR1 SGHTA, CDR2 FQGTGA. The CDR3 is 15 amino acids. Trimming at V came to 6 bases and at J to 5 bases, leaving 4 bases not matched to a gene. Here the CDR3 DNA reads TGTGCCAGCAGTAGACTAGCGGGAGGGGTAGATACGCAGTATTTT. Its protein product is CASSRLAGGVDTQYF.

The V gene is TRBV5-1, the J gene TRBJ1-2; D might be TRBD1 (5 bases). The CDR3 contains 15 residues. Trimming removed 4 bases from V and 5 bases from J, with 18 bases in between. Germline V gives CDR1 SGHRS, CDR2 YFSETQ. CDR3 amino acids: CASSLDGGAPYGYTF. CDR3 in DNA: TGCGCCAGCAGCCTGGACGGAGGGGCCCCTTATGGCTACACCTTC. The entire variable domain, with the rest obtained from reference TRBV5-1 and TRBJ1-2, is as follows: KAGVTQTPRYLIKTRGQQVTLSCSPISGHRSVSWYQQTPGQGLQFLFEYFSETQRNKGNFPGRFSGRQFSNSRSEMNVSTLELGDSALYLCASSLDGGAPYGYTFGSGTRLTVV.

This rearrangement joins TRBV5-5 to TRBJ1-2; 8 nucleotides agree with TRBD1. The CDR3 covers 16 residues. Germline V gene data show CDR1 as SGHKS and CDR2 as YYEKEE (reference sequence). Trimming cost V 5 bases and J 4 bases; bases outside gene matches: 13. In nucleotides, the CDR3 is TGTGCCAGCAGTTCGTGGGGACAGGCCGTATCCTATGGCTACACCTTC. This translates into CASSSWGQAVSYGYTF.

The rearrangement joins TRBV4-2 to TRBJ1-6, with D possibly matching TRBD1 (5 bases). The CDR3 is 16 residues long. Germline lookup yields CDR1 LGHNA and CDR2 YNFKEQ. Deletions cut 0 bases from V and 7 bases from J, with 13 bases between. The CDR3 protein is CASSQDPDSWNSPLHF. The CDR3 DNA follows: TGTGCCAGCAGCCAAGATCCAGACAGTTGGAATTCACCCCTCCACTTT.

The V gene is TRBV29-1, the J gene TRBJ2-3; 7 bases are a match to TRBD2. The CDR3 covers 13 residues. V lost 4 bases and J lost 3; bases outside the gene matches: 4. Germline V CDR1 and CDR2: SQVTM, ANQGSEA. The CDR3 loop reads CSVVGGRTDTQYF. In DNA form, the CDR3 reads TGCAGCGTTGTCGGCGGGAGAACAGATACGCAGTATTTT.

V gene TRBV7-9 combines with J gene TRBJ1-1; no clear D gene. The germline gives CDR1 SEHNR, CDR2 FQNEAQ (reference sequence). CDR3 size: 13 residues. V was shortened by 5 bases and J by 4 bases, with 11 bases between the two germline ends. The CDR3 DNA reads TGTGCCAGCAGCGTCGGGATGGGCACTGAAGCTTTCTTT. As protein: CASSVGMGTEAFF.

This sequence joins TRBV27 and TRBJ1-2; 7 bases line up with TRBD1. V gave up 2 bases and J gave up 4 bases; unmatched junction bases: 1. Germline V CDR1 and CDR2: MNHEY, SMNVEV (reference sequence). The CDR3 runs to 13 residues. CDR3 region: CASSLQGGYGYTF. CDR3 DNA: TGTGCCAGCAGTTTACAGGGGGGCTATGGCTACACCTTC.

The chain carries TRBV30 and TRBJ2-1; D is possibly TRBD1 (6 bases). From germline, CDR1 is GTSNPN and CDR2 SVGIG (reference sequence). This CDR3 region has 11 residues. V lost 2 bases, J lost 14 bases, and 13 bases lay in between. In DNA, the CDR3 is TGTGCCTGGAGTCCCAACAGGGAGAAGTTCTTC. Translation gives CAWSPNREKFF.

The chain uses TRBV25-1 and TRBJ1-4; TRBD1 is a possible D gene (5 bases). Trimming shortened V by 2 bases and J by 6 bases, and 7 bases separated the two germline ends. This CDR3 contains 13 residues. Germline V gene data show CDR1 as MGHDK and CDR2 as SYGVNS. CDR3 in DNA: TGTGCCAGCAGTGAACCGGGGGATGAAAAACTGTTTTTT. It encodes CASSEPGDEKLFF.

The chain is built from TRBV2 and TRBJ1-2; D uncertain. The CDR3 runs to 13 residues. Germline lookup yields CDR1 SNHLY and CDR2 FYNNEI. V lost 7 bases to trimming and J lost 2 bases, with 11 bases between them. The CDR3 spells CASKPPGNYGYTF. CDR3 DNA: TGTGCCAGCAAACCGCCGGGAAACTATGGCTACACCTTC.

This clone appeared a single time. The genes are TRBV6-1 and TRBJ1-2; a possible D gene is TRBD1 (6 bases). CDR1 is MNHNS, CDR2 SASEGT, per germline. The V end lost 1 base, the J end lost 8 bases, and 11 bases lay between the germline ends. The CDR3 spans 13 residues. CDR3 bases: TGTGCCAGCAGTGAAGAGTTCAGGGGCGGCTACACCTTC. Translated, it gives CASSEEFRGGYTF.

The chain joins TRBV5-1 to TRBJ1-3; tentatively, D is TRBD1 (6 bases). Germline-derived CDR1 and CDR2 are SGHRS and YFSETQ. Between the trimmed V and J ends, which lost 4 bases and 0 bases, there was a span of 11 bases. This CDR3 comprises 15 residues. The CDR3 loop reads CASSLDRPSGNTIYF. DNA for the CDR3: TGCGCCAGCAGCCTAGACAGGCCCTCTGGAAACACCATATATTTT.

This chain joins TRBV5-4 and TRBJ2-1; TRBD2 matches 9 bases. CDR3 length equals 16 residues. The ends lost 3 bases at V and 4 bases at J; junction bases unmatched: 8. Per germline, CDR1 SGHNT and CDR2 YYREEE (reference sequence). In nucleotides, the CDR3 is TGTGCCAGCAGCTCCCGGGCTAGCGGGGCTTACAATGAGCAGTTCTTC. The encoded protein is CASSSRASGAYNEQFF.

The J gene is TRBJ2-1, the V gene TRBV6-5; 9 bases line up with TRBD2. Germline lookup yields CDR1 MNHEY and CDR2 SVGAGI. The CDR3 spans 15 residues. After removal of 2 bases from V and 5 bases from J, the junction contained 4 bases not matched to a gene. CDR3 amino acids: CASSYAGGPHNEQFF. The CDR3 DNA follows: TGTGCCAGCAGTTACGCGGGAGGGCCTCACAATGAGCAGTTCTTC.

The CDR3 here is CASSVPTLNTEAFF. The CDR3 DNA is TGTGCCAGCAGCGTACCTACGCTGAACACTGAAGCTTTCTTT. V gene TRBV11-2 combines with J gene TRBJ1-1; D gene ambiguous. V was trimmed by 5 bases and J by 0 bases, leaving 10 bases between them. Germline values: CDR1 SGHAT, CDR2 FQNNGV. This CDR3 has 14 amino acids.

The gene calls are TRBV6-1 and TRBJ1-4; maybe TRBD1 (6 bases). The CDR3 spans 14 residues. CDR1 is MNHNS, CDR2 SASEGT, per germline. Deletions cut 6 bases from V and 0 bases from J, with 8 bases between. The CDR3 nucleotides are TGTGCCAGCAGAAAGGGGGCAACTAATGAAAAACTGTTTTTT. Translating it yields CASRKGATNEKLFF.

The V call is TRBV5-1, the J call TRBJ1-2; 10 bases align to TRBD1. The germline V gene encodes CDR1 SGHRS and CDR2 YFSETQ. The CDR3 has 17 amino acids. J gave up 3 bases and V 6 bases, and 14 bases lay outside the gene matches. The CDR3 DNA follows: TGCGCCAGCACCAAATTCCCCGGGACAGGGGACGACTATGGCTACACCTTC. Its protein is CASTKFPGTGDDYGYTF.

The chain carries TRBV15 and TRBJ2-1; D is unresolved. Trimming took off 4 bases at V and 4 bases at J, with 8 bases between the two ends. CDR1 LNHNV and CDR2 YYDKDF come from the germline V gene (reference sequence). This CDR3 comprises 13 residues. CDR3: CATSTETYNEQFF. DNA for the CDR3: TGTGCCACCAGCACCGAGACTTACAATGAGCAGTTCTTC.

The V call is TRBV20-1, the J call TRBJ1-2, with no clear D. Germline loops: CDR1 DFQATT, CDR2 SNEGSKA (reference sequence). Deletions cut 5 bases from V and 8 bases from J, with 12 bases between. The CDR3 has 11 residues. The CDR3 sequence: CSAPGSEGYTF. CDR3 nucleotides: TGCAGTGCTCCGGGGAGTGAGGGCTACACCTTC.